In its sample, the clone carrying this TCR beta chain was seen once. J lost 8 bases, V lost 4 bases, and 9 bases had no gene match. This CDR3 has 15 residues. CDR1 and CDR2 from the germline V gene are SGHRS and YFSETQ. Generated by immunoSEQ multiplex PCR, the TCRdb table keeps only in-frame clones and is missing some. The sample has about 95,000 clones, approximately 80% seen once. These data belong to a study of control samples from healthy donors and cancer patients. The chain joins TRBV5-1 to TRBJ1-6, with 7 nucleotides matching TRBD1. This TCR came from a man aged 25 to 40 in good health. The sequencing input was blood. The CDR3 loop is CASSASTGSDSPLHF. DNA of the CDR3: TGCGCCAGCAGCGCATCGACAGGGTCGGATTCACCCCTCCACTTT.